This T cell receptor beta chain was observed in a study of blood T cell repertoires in COVID-19. About the research overall: Acute and convalescent COVID-19 specimens originated in the United States, Italy and Spain.

With V trimmed by 7 bases and J by 5 bases, 11 bases remained unmatched. CDR3 length: 16 amino acids. Looked up from germline, CDR1 is LGHDT and CDR2 is YNNKEL (reference sequence). Per the study methods: For nucleated cells, counts were estimated from reference gene primer amplification. Profiled with immunoSEQ multiplex PCR; TCRdb holds only in-frame clones, not every one. D and trimming come from the DNA, and the V and J calls and clone size come from that table. The sample has about 180,000 clones, approximately 83% seen once; the top ten hold approximately 10%. This clonotype was sampled from a human donor with active or convalescent COVID-19. The donor label of this sample is uncertain. Sequencing input: peripheral blood. The V gene is TRBV3-1 (or the pseudogene TRBV3-2), the J gene TRBJ2-1, with 10 nucleotides matching TRBD2. The CDR3 DNA follows: TGTGCCAGCACCAGACTAGCGGGCTTAGGGGACAATGAGCAGTTCTTC. Protein sequence: CASTRLAGLGDNEQFF.